This note documents a single T cell receptor (beta chain) sequence. Trimming cost V 7 bases and J 8 bases; bases outside gene matches: 8. This CDR3 comprises 15 residues. Germline CDR1 and CDR2: SNHLY and FYNNEI. This sample stems from a study of Tregs in tolerant kidney transplant recipients. Sequenced by immunoSEQ multiplex PCR; TCRdb stores in-frame clones only, minus some. The sample has roughly 69,000 clones, 70% to 90% seen once. This sequence originates from a human donor who received a combined kidney and bone marrow transplant. The chain combines TRBV2 with TRBJ2-1; 13 nucleotides align to TRBD2. Here the sequenced sample was CD4+ T cells from blood, taken before the transplant. The CDR3 nucleotides read TGTGCCAGCAAGAGGACTAGCGGGAGTCGGGATGAGCAGTTCTTC. It is translated as CASKRTSGSRDEQFF.